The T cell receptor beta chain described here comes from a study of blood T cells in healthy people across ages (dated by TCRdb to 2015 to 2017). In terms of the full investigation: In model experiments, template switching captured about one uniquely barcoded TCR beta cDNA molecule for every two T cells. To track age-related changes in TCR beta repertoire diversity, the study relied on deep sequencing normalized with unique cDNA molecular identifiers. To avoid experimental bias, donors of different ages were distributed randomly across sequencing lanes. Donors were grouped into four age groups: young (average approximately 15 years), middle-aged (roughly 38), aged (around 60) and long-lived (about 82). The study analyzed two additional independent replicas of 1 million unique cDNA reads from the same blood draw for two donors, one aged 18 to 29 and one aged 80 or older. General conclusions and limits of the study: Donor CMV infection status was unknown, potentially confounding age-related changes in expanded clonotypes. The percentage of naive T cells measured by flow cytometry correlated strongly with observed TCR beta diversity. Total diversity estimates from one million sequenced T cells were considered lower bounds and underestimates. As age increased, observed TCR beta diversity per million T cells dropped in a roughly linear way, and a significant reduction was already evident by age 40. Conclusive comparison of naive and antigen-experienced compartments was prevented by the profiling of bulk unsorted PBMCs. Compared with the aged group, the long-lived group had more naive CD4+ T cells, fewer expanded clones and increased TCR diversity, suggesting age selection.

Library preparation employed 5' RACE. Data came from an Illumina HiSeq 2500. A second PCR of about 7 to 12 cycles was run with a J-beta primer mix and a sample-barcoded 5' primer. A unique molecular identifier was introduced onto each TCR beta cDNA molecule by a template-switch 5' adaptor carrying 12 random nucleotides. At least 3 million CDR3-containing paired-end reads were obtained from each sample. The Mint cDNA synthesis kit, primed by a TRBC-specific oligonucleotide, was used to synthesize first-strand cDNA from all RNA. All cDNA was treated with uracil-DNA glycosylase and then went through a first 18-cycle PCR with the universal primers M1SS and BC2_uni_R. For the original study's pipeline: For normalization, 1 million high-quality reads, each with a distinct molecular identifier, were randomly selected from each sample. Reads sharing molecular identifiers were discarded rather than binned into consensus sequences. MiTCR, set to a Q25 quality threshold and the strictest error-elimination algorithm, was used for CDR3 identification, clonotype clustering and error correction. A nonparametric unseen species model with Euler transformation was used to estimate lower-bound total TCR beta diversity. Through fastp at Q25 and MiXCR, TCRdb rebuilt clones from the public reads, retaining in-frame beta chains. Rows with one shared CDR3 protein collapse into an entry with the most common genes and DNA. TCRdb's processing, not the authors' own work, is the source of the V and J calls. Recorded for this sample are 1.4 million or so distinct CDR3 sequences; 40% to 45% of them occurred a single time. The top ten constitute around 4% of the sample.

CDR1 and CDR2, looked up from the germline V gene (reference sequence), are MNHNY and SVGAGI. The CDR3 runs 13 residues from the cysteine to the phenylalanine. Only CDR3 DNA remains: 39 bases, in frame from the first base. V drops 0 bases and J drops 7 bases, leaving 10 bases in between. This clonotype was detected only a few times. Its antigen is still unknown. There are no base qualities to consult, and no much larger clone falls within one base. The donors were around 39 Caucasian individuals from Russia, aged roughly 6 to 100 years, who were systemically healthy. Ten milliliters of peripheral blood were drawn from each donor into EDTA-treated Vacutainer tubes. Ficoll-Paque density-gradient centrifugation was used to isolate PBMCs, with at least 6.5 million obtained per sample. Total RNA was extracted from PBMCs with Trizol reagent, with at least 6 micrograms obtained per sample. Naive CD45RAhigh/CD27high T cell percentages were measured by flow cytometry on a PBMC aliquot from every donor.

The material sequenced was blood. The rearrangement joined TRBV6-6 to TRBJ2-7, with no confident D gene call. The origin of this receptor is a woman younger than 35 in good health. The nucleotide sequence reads TGTGCCAGCAGTTACTCGGCGGTAAGGGAGCAGTACTTC. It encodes CASSYSAVREQYF.